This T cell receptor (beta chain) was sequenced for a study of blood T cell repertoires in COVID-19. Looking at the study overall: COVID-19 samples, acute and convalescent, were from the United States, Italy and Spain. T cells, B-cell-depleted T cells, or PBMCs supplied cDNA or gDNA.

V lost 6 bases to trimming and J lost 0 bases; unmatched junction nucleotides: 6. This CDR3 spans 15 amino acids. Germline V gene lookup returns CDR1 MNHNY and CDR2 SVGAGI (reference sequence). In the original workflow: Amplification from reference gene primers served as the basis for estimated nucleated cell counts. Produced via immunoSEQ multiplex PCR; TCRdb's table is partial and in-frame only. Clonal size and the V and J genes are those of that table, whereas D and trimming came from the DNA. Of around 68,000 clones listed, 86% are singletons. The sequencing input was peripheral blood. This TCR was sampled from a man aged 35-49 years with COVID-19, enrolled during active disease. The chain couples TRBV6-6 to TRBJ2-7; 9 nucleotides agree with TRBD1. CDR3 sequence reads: CASRGVQGASYEQYF. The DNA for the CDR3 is TGTGCCAGCAGGGGGGTACAGGGGGCCTCCTACGAGCAGTACTTC.